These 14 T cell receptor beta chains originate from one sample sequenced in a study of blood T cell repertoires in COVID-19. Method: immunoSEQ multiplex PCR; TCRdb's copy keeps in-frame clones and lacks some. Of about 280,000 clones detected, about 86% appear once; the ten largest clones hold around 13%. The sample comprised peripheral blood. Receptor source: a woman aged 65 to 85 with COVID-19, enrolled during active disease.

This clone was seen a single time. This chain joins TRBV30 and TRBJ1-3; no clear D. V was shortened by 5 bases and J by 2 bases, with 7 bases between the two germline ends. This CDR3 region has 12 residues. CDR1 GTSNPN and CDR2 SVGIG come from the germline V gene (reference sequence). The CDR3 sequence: CAWGRAGNTIYF. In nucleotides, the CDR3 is TGTGCCTGGGGGAGGGCTGGAAACACCATATATTTT.

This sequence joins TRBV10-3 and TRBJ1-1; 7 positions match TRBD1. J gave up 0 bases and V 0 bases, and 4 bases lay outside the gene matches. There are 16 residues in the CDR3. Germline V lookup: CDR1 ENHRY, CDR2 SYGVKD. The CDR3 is CAISESIGTVNTEAFF. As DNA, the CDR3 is TGTGCCATCAGTGAGTCGATAGGGACAGTGAACACTGAAGCTTTCTTT.

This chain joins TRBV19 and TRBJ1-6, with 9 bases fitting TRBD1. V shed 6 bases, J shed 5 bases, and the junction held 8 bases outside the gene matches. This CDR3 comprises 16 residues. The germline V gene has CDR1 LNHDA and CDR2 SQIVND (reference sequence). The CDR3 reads CASSKSTGGDNSPLHF. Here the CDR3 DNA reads TGTGCCAGTAGCAAATCGACAGGGGGGGATAATTCACCCCTCCACTTT.

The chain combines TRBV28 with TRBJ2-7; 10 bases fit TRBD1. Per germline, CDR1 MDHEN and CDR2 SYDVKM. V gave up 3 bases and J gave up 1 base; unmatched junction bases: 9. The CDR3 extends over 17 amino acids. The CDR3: CASSFPPGTGDSYEQYF. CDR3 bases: TGTGCCAGCAGTTTCCCCCCCGGGACAGGGGATTCCTACGAGCAGTACTTC.

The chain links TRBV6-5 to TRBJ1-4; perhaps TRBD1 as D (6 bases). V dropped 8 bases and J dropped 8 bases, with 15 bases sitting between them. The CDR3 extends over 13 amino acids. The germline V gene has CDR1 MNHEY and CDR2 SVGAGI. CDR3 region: CASSEQGREKLFF. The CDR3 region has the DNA TGTGCCAGCTCCGAACAGGGACGCGAAAAACTGTTTTTT.

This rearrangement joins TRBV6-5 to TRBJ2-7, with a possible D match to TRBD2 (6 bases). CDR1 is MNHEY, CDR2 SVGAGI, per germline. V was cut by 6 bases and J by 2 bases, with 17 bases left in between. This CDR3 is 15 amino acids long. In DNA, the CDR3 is TGTGCCAGCAGACGAAGGACGGGAGCCCCCTACGAGCAGTACTTC. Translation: CASRRRTGAPYEQYF.

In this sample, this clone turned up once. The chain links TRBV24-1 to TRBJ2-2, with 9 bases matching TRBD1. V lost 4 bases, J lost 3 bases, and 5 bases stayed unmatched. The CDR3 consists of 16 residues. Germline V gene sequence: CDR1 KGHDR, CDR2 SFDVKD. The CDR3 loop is CATSDPGQGYTGELFF. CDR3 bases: TGTGCCACCAGTGACCCGGGACAGGGTTACACCGGGGAGCTGTTTTTT.

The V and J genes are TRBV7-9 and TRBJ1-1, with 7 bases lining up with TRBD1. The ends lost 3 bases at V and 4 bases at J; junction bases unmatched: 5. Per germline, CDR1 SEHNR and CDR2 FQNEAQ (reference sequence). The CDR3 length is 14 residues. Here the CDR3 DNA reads TGTGCCAGCAGCTTGGGACAGAGCAGCACTGAAGCTTTCTTT. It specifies CASSLGQSSTEAFF.

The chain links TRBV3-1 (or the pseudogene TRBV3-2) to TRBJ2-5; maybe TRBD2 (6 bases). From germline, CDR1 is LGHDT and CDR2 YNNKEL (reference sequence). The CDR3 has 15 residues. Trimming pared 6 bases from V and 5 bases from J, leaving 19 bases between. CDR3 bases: TGTGCCAGCAGTCCAAGAGGGGAGGCGGGGGAGACCCAGTACTTC. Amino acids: CASSPRGEAGETQYF.

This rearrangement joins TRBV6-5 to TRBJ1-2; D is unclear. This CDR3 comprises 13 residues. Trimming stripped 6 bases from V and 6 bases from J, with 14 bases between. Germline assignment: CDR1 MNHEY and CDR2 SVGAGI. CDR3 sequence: CASRTNQRHGYTF. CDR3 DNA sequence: TGTGCCAGCAGGACGAATCAGAGGCATGGCTACACCTTC.

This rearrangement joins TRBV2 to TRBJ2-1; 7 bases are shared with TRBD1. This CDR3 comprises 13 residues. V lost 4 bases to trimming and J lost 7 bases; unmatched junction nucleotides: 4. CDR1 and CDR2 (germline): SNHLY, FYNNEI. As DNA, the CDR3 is TGTGCCAGCAGTGGGAACAGGGGTAATGAGCAGTTCTTC. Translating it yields CASSGNRGNEQFF.

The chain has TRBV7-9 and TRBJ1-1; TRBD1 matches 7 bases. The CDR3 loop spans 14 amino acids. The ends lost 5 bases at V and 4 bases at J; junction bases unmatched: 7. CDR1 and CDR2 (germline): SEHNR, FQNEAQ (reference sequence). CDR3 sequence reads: CASSGQAMGTEAFF. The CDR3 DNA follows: TGTGCCAGCAGCGGACAGGCTATGGGCACTGAAGCTTTCTTT.

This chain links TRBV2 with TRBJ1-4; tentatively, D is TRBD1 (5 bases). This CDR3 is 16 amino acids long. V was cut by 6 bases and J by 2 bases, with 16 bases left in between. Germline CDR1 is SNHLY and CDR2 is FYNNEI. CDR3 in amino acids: CASRTGRGTTNEKLFF. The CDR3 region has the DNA TGTGCCAGCAGGACCGGTCGGGGGACGACTAATGAAAAACTGTTTTTT.

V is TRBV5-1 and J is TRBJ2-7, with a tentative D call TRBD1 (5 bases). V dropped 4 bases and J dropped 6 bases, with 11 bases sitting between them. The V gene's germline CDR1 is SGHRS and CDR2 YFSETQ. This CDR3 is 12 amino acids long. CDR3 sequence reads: CASSPRQGEQYF. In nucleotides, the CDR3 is TGCGCCAGCAGCCCCCGGCAGGGCGAGCAGTACTTC.